The rows below give T cell receptor beta chains drawn from one sample of a study of shared clonotypes between healthy human individuals. Generated by immunoSEQ multiplex PCR, the TCRdb table keeps only in-frame clones and is missing some. The sample lists about 2 million clones, about 95% occurring once. Sample: naive CD8+ T cells sorted from blood. These receptors originate from a young man in good health. Each CDR3 is given with its conserved first and last residue. The D gene is left open where the match is weak. Clone size, where shown, is once, few, many, or a class for clones that have expanded.

v_gene	abundance	d_gene	j_gene	CDR3nt	CDR3aa
TRBV6-5	NA	NA	TRBJ1-5	TGTGCCAGCAGCGACGGACAGAATCAGCCCCAGCATTTT	CASSDGQNQPQHF
TRBV2	once	TRBD1	TRBJ1-2	TGTGCCAGCAGTCCAACAGGGGGCTGGGGCACTAACTATGGCTACACCTTC	CASSPTGGWGTNYGYTF
TRBV7-3	once	TRBD1	TRBJ1-5	TGTGCCAGCAACCGGACAGGAAGCAATCAGCCCCAGCATTTT	CASNRTGSNQPQHF
TRBV6-5	NA	NA	TRBJ2-1	TGTGCCAGCAGCCAAGACACCCAGGGCTCCGAAGAGCAGTTCTTC	CASSQDTQGSEEQFF
TRBV4-1	NA	NA	TRBJ2-7	TGCGCCAGCAGCCAATCAGAAGGGGCTGGGGAGCAGTACTTC	CASSQSEGAGEQYF
TRBV2	NA	NA	TRBJ2-7	TGTGCCAGCAGTGTATCTGAGTACGAGCAGTACTTC	CASSVSEYEQYF
TRBV10-2	NA	NA	TRBJ1-3	TGCGCCAGCAGTGAAGGCCACTCTGTTGGAAACACCATATATTTT	CASSEGHSVGNTIYF
TRBV6-5	NA	NA	TRBJ2-1	TGTGCCAGCAGTTATGGGGCGGGTATGGACAATGAGCAGTTCTTC	CASSYGAGMDNEQFF
TRBV5-6	NA	NA	TRBJ2-2	TGTGCCAGCACGAACACCGGGGAGCTGTTTTTT	CASTNTGELFF
TRBV9	NA	NA	TRBJ2-3	TGTGCCAGCAGCGCCGTAGCGGACCGCACAGATACGCAGTATTTT	CASSAVADRTDTQYF
TRBV5-1	NA	TRBD1	TRBJ2-7	TGCGCCAGCAGCTTCCAGGGGGCTACGCACGAGCAGTACTTC	CASSFQGATHEQYF
TRBV9	NA	TRBD2	TRBJ2-1	TGTGCCAGCAGCGGACGGACTAGCGGGACCAATGAGCAGTTCTTC	CASSGRTSGTNEQFF
TRBV13	NA	TRBD1	TRBJ2-7	TGTGCCAGCAGCCGAGGACAGGGGGACGAGCAGTACTTC	CASSRGQGDEQYF
TRBV9	NA	TRBD1	TRBJ2-2	TGTGCCAGCAGCCCTATGACAGGGGCCACCGGGGAGCTGTTTTTT	CASSPMTGATGELFF
TRBV29-1	NA	NA	TRBJ2-7	TGCAGCGTTGTTCCCTCGGTGAGCTCCTACGAGCAGTACTTC	CSVVPSVSSYEQYF
TRBV4-1	NA	TRBD2	TRBJ2-7	TGCGCCAGCAGCCAACTAGCGGGGGCCCTCCGCGAGCAGTACTTC	CASSQLAGALREQYF
TRBV19	NA	NA	TRBJ2-2	TGTGCCAGTAGTAGTTCCGCCGGGGAGCTGTTTTTT	CASSSSAGELFF
TRBV7-2	NA	TRBD1	TRBJ2-7	TGTGCCAGCAGCTTAGGGGACAGTGCCCTCCCCTACGAGCAGTACTTC	CASSLGDSALPYEQYF
TRBV7-9	NA	TRBD1	TRBJ1-2	TGTGCCAGCAGCTCAACTCACAGGGGAGCCCTCTATGGCTACACCTTC	CASSSTHRGALYGYTF
TRBV7-7	NA	NA	TRBJ2-3	TGTGCTAGCAGTCCTGGCTCGGATTACCCGGCGGATACGCAGTATTTT	CASSPGSDYPADTQYF
TRBV7-9	NA	TRBD1	TRBJ1-1	TGTGCCAGCAGAGGGACAGAGAACACTGAAGCTTTCTTT	CASRGTENTEAFF
TRBV28	NA	NA	TRBJ2-7	TGTGCCAGCAGCACCCCATCTCTCGAGCAGTACTTC	CASSTPSLEQYF
TRBV15	NA	TRBD2	TRBJ2-5	TGTGCCACCAGCAGAGACCCAGCTAGCGGGACGGAGACCCAGTACTTC	CATSRDPASGTETQYF